This T cell receptor (beta chain) came from a study of cytomegalovirus exposure and HLA in healthy donors. CDR1 and CDR2 from the germline V gene are LGHNA and YSLEER. Trimming left V 1 base short and J 2 bases short, with 9 bases between. The CDR3 is 14 residues long. This table comes from immunoSEQ multiplex PCR, and its TCRdb copy is limited to in-frame clones, with some not included. The table has 68,000 or so clones, approximately 91% seen once; the top ten hold just over 3%. Specimen: PBMCs. This TCR came from a man younger than 30 in good health and CMV-seronegative. V is TRBV4-3 and J is TRBJ2-7; no clear D. As DNA, the CDR3 is TGCGCCAGCAGCCAAGGGGCCGTTACCTACGAGCAGTACTTC. It translates to CASSQGAVTYEQYF.